This T cell receptor beta chain was observed in a study of molecular identifiers for immune sequencing clone quantification. The CDR3 loop spans 11 amino acids. Looked up from germline, CDR1 is SEHNR and CDR2 is FQNEAQ (reference sequence). Trimming pared 10 bases from V and 6 bases from J, leaving 12 bases between. This clonotype was counted ten times or more. Its antigen is not known. TCRdb redid the calling of the PCR reads with MiXCR, one entry per CDR3 protein. The sample consists of about 320,000 distinct CDR3 sequences, about 23% of them appearing once. Regarding the study as a whole: Clonotypes surpassing 20 RNA copies contained over 97% of effector molecules, versus under 1% in naive cells.

The V call is TRBV7-9, the J call TRBJ1-1; D call uncertain. Sequencing was performed on naive CD8+ T cells from blood, with Jurkat cell RNA spiked in. Subset noted: FACS-sorted CD8+CD4-CCR7+CD45RA+ naive T cells. The clonotype comes from a human donor in good health. Some libraries in this study had Jurkat cell RNA spiked in. CDR3 sequence reads: CAITRWAEAFF. The CDR3 bases are TGTGCCATCACCCGGTGGGCTGAAGCTTTCTTT. The whole variable domain, remainder taken from reference TRBV7-9 and TRBJ1-1, is DTGVSQNPRHKITKRGQNVTFRCDPISEHNRLYWYRQTLGQGPEFLTYFQNEAQLEKSRLLSDRFSAERPKGSFSTLEIQRTEQGDSAMYLCAITRWAEAFFGQGTRLTVV.